The 4 T cell receptor beta chains below come from one sample, sequenced in a study of OX40 agonist ivuxolimab in advanced cancers. The table came from immunoSEQ multiplex PCR; TCRdb's copy has only in-frame clones and leaves some out. The sample holds tens of thousands of clones; around nine tenths are singletons and the top ten take roughly 1.1%. The sample here was CD4+ or CD8+ T cells sorted from blood, taken in a trial of the OX40 agonist ivuxolimab. These receptors originate from an adult with an advanced solid tumor such as melanoma, head and neck, liver or kidney cancer.

The CDR3 nucleotides are TGCGCCAGCAGCAATCCCGGGACAGGGGGCGTCCTGACTTTC. Its protein product is CASSNPGTGGVLTF. The rearrangement uses TRBV5-1 and TRBJ2-6; 11 bases line up with TRBD1. CDR3 length: 14 residues. J gave up 12 bases and V 4 bases, and 6 bases lay outside the gene matches. Germline V gives CDR1 SGHRS, CDR2 YFSETQ. The complete variable domain, with remaining parts taken from reference TRBV5-1 and TRBJ2-6, reads KAGVTQTPRYLIKTRGQQVTLSCSPISGHRSVSWYQQTPGQGLQFLFEYFSETQRNKGNFPGRFSGRQFSNSRSEMNVSTLELGDSALYLCASSNPGTGGVLTFGAGSRLTVL.

Here the CDR3 reads CAINSGTRSNEQFF. The CDR3 bases are TGTGCCATCAATTCCGGGACTAGGAGCAATGAGCAGTTCTTC. The gene calls are TRBV10-3 and TRBJ2-1, with 8 bases aligning to TRBD2. Losses at the gene ends were 7 bases for V and 6 bases for J; bases not matched to a gene: 8. CDR3 size: 14 residues. Germline V gene lookup returns CDR1 ENHRY and CDR2 SYGVKD.

The chain carries TRBV23-1 and TRBJ2-1; no reliable D call. Being an ORF, TRBV23-1 has a function that is uncertain. This CDR3 comprises 18 residues. The V and J ends lost 0 bases and 5 bases respectively, with 20 bases between them. DNA of the CDR3: TGCGCCAGCAGTCAATCTTGGGTCAGGACGCCTATACACAATGAGCAGTTCTTC. Residues: CASSQSWVRTPIHNEQFF.

The chain carries TRBV6-1 and TRBJ1-2; TRBD1 might be the D (6 bases). Germline CDR1 and CDR2: MNHNS and SASEGT. Trimming stripped 7 bases from V and 3 bases from J, with 9 bases between. This CDR3 contains 12 residues. The CDR3 DNA reads TGTGCCAGCACGGGGGCGGACTATGGCTACACCTTC. It codes for CASTGADYGYTF.